This is a list of T cell receptor beta chains from one sample in a study of cytomegalovirus exposure and HLA in healthy donors. Repertoires were generated with immunoSEQ multiplex PCR, while TCRdb's copy carries only in-frame clones and drops some. Among 150,000 to 200,000 clones listed, 70% to 80% were seen once. The sample taken for sequencing was PBMCs. These TCRs come from a woman aged 40 to 55 in good health and CMV-seronegative. The CDR3 runs from the conserved cysteine through the conserved F or W. The D gene is left open where the match is weak. Some rows mark clone size as missing; the rest say once, few, many or name a class of expanded clone.

d_call	v_call	j_call	clone_size	cdr3_aa	cdr3_nt
.	TRBV15	TRBJ2-5	.	CASAGEETQYF	TGTGCCTCCGCAGGGGAAGAGACCCAGTACTTC
TRBD1	TRBV9	TRBJ2-5	.	CASSVGASGGAETQYF	TGTGCCAGCAGCGTAGGGGCGTCAGGGGGCGCAGAGACCCAGTACTTC
.	TRBV9	TRBJ2-4	.	CASSVGAGANLAKNIQYF	TGTGCCAGCAGCGTCGGGGCAGGGGCGAATTTAGCCAAAAACATTCAGTACTTC
.	TRBV7-3	TRBJ2-7	.	CASSLTGTEQYF	TGTGCCAGCAGCCTTACAGGGACCGAGCAGTACTTC
.	TRBV6-4	TRBJ1-1	.	CASRIDRTNTEAFF	TGTGCCAGCAGGATAGACAGAACGAACACTGAAGCTTTCTTT
.	TRBV30	TRBJ1-2	.	CAWSEHGGSGYTF	TGTGCCTGGAGTGAGCACGGAGGGTCGGGCTACACCTTC
.	TRBV30	TRBJ1-6	few	CAWRSGSQGSPLHF	TGTGCCTGGAGGTCCGGGTCTCAAGGTTCACCCCTCCACTTT
.	TRBV6-5	TRBJ1-6	.	CASSYYSRNSPLHF	TGTGCCAGCAGTTACTACAGCAGAAATTCACCCCTCCACTTT
.	TRBV2	TRBJ1-5	.	CASTLLGNQPQHF	TGTGCCAGCACCCTCCTCGGGAATCAGCCCCAGCATTTT
.	TRBV18	TRBJ1-4	.	CASSPGQAREKLFF	TGTGCCAGCTCACCGGGTCAGGCCCGTGAAAAACTGTTTTTT
TRBD2	TRBV9	TRBJ2-2	.	CASSVVELAVTGELFF	TGTGCCAGCAGCGTAGTAGAACTAGCGGTCACCGGGGAGCTGTTTTTT
TRBD2	TRBV9	TRBJ2-1	few	CASSVGSGGYNEQFF	TGTGCCAGCAGCGTAGGTAGCGGGGGTTACAATGAGCAGTTCTTC
TRBD2	TRBV7-2	TRBJ2-3	.	CASSLAGLAGVGDTQYF	TGTGCCAGCAGCTTAGCGGGACTAGCGGGGGTGGGAGATACGCAGTATTTT
TRBD2	TRBV7-8	TRBJ2-3	.	CASSLSGLEYTQYF	TGTGCCAGCAGCCTTAGCGGGCTTGAGTATACGCAGTATTTT
.	TRBV15	TRBJ2-2	.	CATSTGGRGTGELFF	TGTGCCACCAGCACCGGTGGTAGGGGAACCGGGGAGCTGTTTTTT
.	TRBV21-1	TRBJ1-1	.	CAGSKLGGRDTEAFF	TGTGCCGGCAGCAAATTGGGGGGGCGCGACACTGAAGCTTTCTTT
TRBD2	TRBV5-4	TRBJ2-5	.	CASSRGAGVETQYF	TGTGCCAGCAGTAGGGGTGCGGGAGTAGAGACCCAGTACTTC
.	TRBV29-1	TRBJ1-1	once	CSVAFVWPDEAFF	TGCAGCGTTGCTTTCGTATGGCCAGATGAAGCTTTCTTT
TRBD2	TRBV11-2	TRBJ2-7	.	CASRPSSGRSYEQYF	TGTGCCAGCAGGCCCTCTAGCGGGAGATCCTACGAGCAGTACTTC
TRBD1	TRBV4-1	TRBJ2-7	.	CASSQDQPGTGLNEQYF	TGCGCCAGCAGCCAAGATCAGCCCGGGACAGGGCTAAACGAGCAGTACTTC
TRBD1	TRBV29-1	TRBJ1-4	.	CSVAQGVTNEKLFF	TGCAGCGTCGCGCAGGGGGTAACTAATGAAAAACTGTTTTTT
.	TRBV6-4	TRBJ2-6	.	CASRSQGTGANVLTF	TGTGCCAGCAGATCTCAGGGAACTGGGGCCAACGTCCTGACTTTC
.	TRBV5-1	TRBJ1-3	few	CASSLGTVSGNTIYF	TGCGCCAGCAGCTTGGGTACAGTCTCTGGAAACACCATATATTTT
.	TRBV5-5	TRBJ2-3	.	CASSLWGKGADTQYF	TGTGCCAGCAGCTTGTGGGGCAAGGGCGCAGATACGCAGTATTTT
.	TRBV10-3	TRBJ2-3	.	CAIGAKGQGRFAQDTQYF	TGTGCCATCGGCGCTAAGGGGCAGGGCAGATTCGCACAAGATACGCAGTATTTT
.	TRBV25-1	TRBJ2-7	.	CASSDDLTGHEQYF	TGTGCCAGCAGTGATGATCTAACGGGTCACGAGCAGTACTTC
TRBD2	TRBV5-6	TRBJ2-1	.	CASSLAGRSSYNEQFF	TGTGCCAGCAGCTTGGCCGGGAGGAGCTCCTACAATGAGCAGTTCTTC
.	TRBV4-2	TRBJ1-3	.	CASRGRGNTIYF	TGTGCCAGCAGAGGGAGAGGAAACACCATATATTTT
TRBD1	TRBV7-3	TRBJ2-7	.	CASSLRGQGAEQYF	TGTGCCAGCAGCTTACGGGGACAGGGGGCCGAGCAGTACTTC
.	TRBV7-9	TRBJ1-2	.	CASRVDSNYGYTF	TGTGCCAGCAGGGTGGACAGTAACTATGGCTACACCTTC
.	TRBV5-6	TRBJ2-2	.	CASSLFWQGTANTGELFF	TGTGCCAGCAGCTTGTTTTGGCAGGGGACCGCGAACACCGGGGAGCTGTTTTTT
.	TRBV29-1	TRBJ2-1	.	CSVRESREPDLAPQFF	TGCAGCGTTCGCGAAAGTCGGGAGCCCGACTTGGCGCCGCAGTTCTTC
TRBD1	TRBV7-9	TRBJ2-7	.	CASISSGQPNYEQYF	TGTGCCAGTATTTCCTCGGGACAGCCTAACTACGAGCAGTACTTC
TRBD1	TRBV4-1	TRBJ2-7	.	CASSQQGVQYF	TGCGCCAGCAGCCAACAGGGGGTACAGTACTTC
.	TRBV6-5	TRBJ2-7	.	CASSYSGSDEQYF	TGTGCCAGCAGTTACTCTGGGAGCGACGAGCAGTACTTC
.	TRBV5-1	TRBJ2-5	once	CASSEPIGGYQETQYF	TGCGCCAGCAGCGAGCCCATTGGGGGGTACCAAGAGACCCAGTACTTC
.	TRBV7-3	TRBJ2-1	.	CASSLTGRGVYNEQFF	TGTGCCAGCAGCTTAACAGGCAGGGGGGTATACAATGAGCAGTTCTTC
.	TRBV5-4	TRBJ2-1	.	CASSLRLDNEQFF	TGTGCCAGCAGCTTGAGACTTGACAATGAGCAGTTCTTC
.	TRBV7-3	TRBJ1-1	.	CASSTTAGTEAFF	TGTGCCAGCAGCACCACCGCCGGGACTGAAGCTTTCTTT
.	TRBV4-1	TRBJ2-7	.	CASSQEDYSYEQYF	TGCGCCAGCAGCCAAGAGGACTACTCCTACGAGCAGTACTTC
.	TRBV7-9	TRBJ1-2	few	CASSHSYGYTF	TGTGCCAGCAGCCACAGCTATGGCTACACCTTC